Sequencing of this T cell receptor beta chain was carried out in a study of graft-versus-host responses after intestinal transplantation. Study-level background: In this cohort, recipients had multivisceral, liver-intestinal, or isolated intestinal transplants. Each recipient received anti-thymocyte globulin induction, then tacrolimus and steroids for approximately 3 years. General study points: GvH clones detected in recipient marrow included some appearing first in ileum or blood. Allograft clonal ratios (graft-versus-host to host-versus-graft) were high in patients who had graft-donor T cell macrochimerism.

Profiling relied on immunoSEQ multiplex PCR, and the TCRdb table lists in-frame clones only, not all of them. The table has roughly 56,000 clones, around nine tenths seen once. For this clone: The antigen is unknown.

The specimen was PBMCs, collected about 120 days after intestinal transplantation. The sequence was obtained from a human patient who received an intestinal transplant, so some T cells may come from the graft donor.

The CDR3 reads CASSLRGRMPQHF. As DNA, the CDR3 is TGTGCCAGCAGCTTGAGGGGGCGTATGCCCCAGCATTTT. The rearrangement uses TRBV5-6 and TRBJ1-5, with 7 nucleotides matching TRBD1. The CDR3 spans 13 residues. CDR1 is SGHDT and CDR2 is YYEEEE in the germline V gene. V trimming: 1 base; J trimming: 9 bases; junction bases outside the gene matches: 4. Full variable domain (missing parts from reference TRBV5-6 and TRBJ1-5): DAGVTQSPTHLIKTRGQQVTLRCSPKSGHDTVSWYQQALGQGPQFIFQYYEEEERQRGNFPDRFSGHQFPNYSSELNVNALLLGDSALYLCASSLRGRMPQHFGDGTRLSIL.